This T cell receptor beta chain appears in the sequencing data of a study of blood T cell repertoires in COVID-19. Whole-study context: Sites in the United States, Italy and Spain provided acute and convalescent COVID-19 samples.

Original data processing: Amplification of reference gene primers was used by the study to estimate nucleated cell counts. Method: immunoSEQ multiplex PCR; TCRdb's copy keeps in-frame clones and lacks some. The V and J calls and clone size are taken from that table; D and trimming were inferred from the DNA. The table shows a few hundred thousand clones, with 85% to 90% occurring only once. The CDR3 extends over 17 amino acids. CDR1 and CDR2 from the germline V gene are LNHNV and YYDKDF (reference sequence). Germline trimming cut 1 base from V and 6 bases from J; bases unmatched to any gene: 12. The genes are TRBV15 and TRBJ2-3; 8 nucleotides line up with TRBD2. The sequenced sample consisted of PBMCs or T cells enriched from blood (not recorded which). The receptor's source is a man aged 25 to 40 who had recovered from COVID-19. The CDR3 DNA follows: TGTGCCACCAGCAGAGCAAGCGGGGGTGAGCGGGGGGATACGCAGTATTTT. Translating it yields CATSRASGGERGDTQYF. The full variable domain, with the rest looked up from reference TRBV15 and TRBJ2-3, is DAMVIQNPRYQVTQFGKPVTLSCSQTLNHNVMYWYQQKSSQAPKLLFHYYDKDFNNEADTPDNFQSRRPNTSFCFLDIRSPGLGDTAMYLCATSRASGGERGDTQYFGPGTRLTVL.